This T cell receptor (beta chain) was recorded in a study of T cells expressing NK-cell markers. Study-level background: There were seven HCMV-seropositive donors and one seronegative donor among the eight sequenced.

Production of TCR beta cDNA relied on 5'RACE template switching with UMIs. TCRdb re-called the 5' RACE reads and shows each CDR3 protein once, DNA omitted. The specimen's table records around 470,000 distinct CDR3 sequences. General study findings and limits: Six donors had dominant NKG2C+ clonotypes that comprised roughly 1.0-8% of their CD8+ T cells. Whether expanded NKG2C+ T cell clones were HCMV specific stayed uncertain.

The CDR3 is made up of 13 amino acids. Germline CDR1 and CDR2: DFQATT and SNEGSKA (reference sequence). Worth noting for this clonotype: Its antigen is undetermined.

This clonotype was obtained from a woman in her 50s in good health. This chain connects TRBV20-1 to TRBJ2-3. The sample comprised blood T cells: a sorted CD56 or NKG2C T cell subset, CD4+ or CD8+ T cells, or bulk PBMC T cells (not recorded which). CDR3 protein: CSARPTGTDTQYF.